Following are 5 T cell receptor beta chains from one sample sequenced in a study of blood T cell repertoires in COVID-19. The protocol was immunoSEQ multiplex PCR, while the TCRdb copy is restricted to in-frame clones and leaves out a portion. The table records around 72,000 clones, around four fifths of them present only once. Material: peripheral blood. The receptors were sampled from a woman of 80 years or more with acute or convalescent COVID-19.

The rearrangement joins TRBV16 to TRBJ1-1; perhaps TRBD1 as D (6 bases). This CDR3 has 14 amino acids. V lost 4 bases and J lost 4, with 13 bases in between. Per the germline V gene, CDR1 is KGHSY and CDR2 is FQNENV. The CDR3 DNA reads as TGTGCCAGCAGCCTCGGGACATCCGTCACTGAAGCTTTCTTT. Translated: CASSLGTSVTEAFF.

The chain uses TRBV27 and TRBJ1-6; 7 nucleotides agree with TRBD1. V was pared by 4 bases and J by 6 bases, with 3 bases of the junction left unmatched. The CDR3 totals 14 residues. Germline-derived CDR1 and CDR2 are MNHEY and SMNVEV (reference sequence). CDR3 loop: CASSSRDSNSPLHF. The CDR3 bases are TGTGCCAGCAGTTCACGGGACAGTAATTCACCCCTCCACTTT.

The DNA for the CDR3 is TGCAGCGTTGGACAGGGGGCCTACGAGCAGTACTTC. It is translated as CSVGQGAYEQYF. The V and J genes are TRBV29-1 and TRBJ2-7; 9 bases match TRBD1. From germline, CDR1 is SQVTM and CDR2 ANQGSEA. The ends lost 4 bases at V and 2 bases at J; junction bases unmatched: 0. The CDR3 runs to 12 residues.

The chain combines TRBV5-1 with TRBJ2-7; 8 bases are shared with TRBD1. Germline loops: CDR1 SGHRS, CDR2 YFSETQ. Trimming removed 4 bases from V and 6 bases from J; junction bases left unmatched: 12. The CDR3 runs 15 residues. CDR3 region: CASSAETGELGEQYF. Here the CDR3 DNA reads TGCGCCAGCAGCGCCGAGACAGGGGAGCTGGGCGAGCAGTACTTC.

The chain joins TRBV18 to TRBJ1-5; the D gene is possibly TRBD1 (5 bases). CDR3 length equals 13 residues. The germline V and J ends were trimmed by 3 bases and 5 bases, with 8 bases remaining between them. Germline V CDR1 and CDR2: KGHSH, LQKENI. CDR3: CASSPGGDQPQHF. The CDR3 bases are TGTGCCAGCTCACCCGGGGGGGATCAGCCCCAGCATTTT.